Below, 25 T cell receptor beta chains from the same sample are listed, as sequenced in a study of sequential checkpoint blockade in melanoma. Treatment here: randomized to nivolumab then ipilimumab (arm A) or the reverse (arm B). This table comes from immunoSEQ multiplex PCR, and its TCRdb copy is limited to in-frame clones, with some not included. Among 9,500 to 11,000 clones listed, approximately 72% were seen once. This specimen consisted of CD8+ T cells sorted from blood (inferred from file names), obtained from a patient given nivolumab and ipilimumab in sequence. The receptor set was obtained from a human donor with melanoma.

J is TRBJ2-1 and V is TRBV7-2; D gene uncertain. This CDR3 region has 13 residues. The V gene's germline CDR1 is SGHTA and CDR2 FQGNSA. V was clipped by 5 bases and J by 10 bases, with 15 bases between them. The CDR3 region is CASSLYTVREQFF. Written as DNA, the CDR3 is TGTGCCAGCAGCCTCTATACAGTCCGGGAGCAGTTCTTC.

This clone was detected only a few times. The CDR3 nucleotides are TGTGCCAGTAGTGCAGGGATGGGCAATGAGCAGTTCTTC. Amino acids: CASSAGMGNEQFF. V and J are TRBV19 and TRBJ2-1; the D gene is possibly TRBD1 (5 bases). The CDR3 sequence is 13 residues long. Germline loops: CDR1 LNHDA, CDR2 SQIVND (reference sequence). V lost 5 bases, J lost 6 bases, and 11 bases lay in between.

V and J are TRBV19 and TRBJ1-1; 8 bases line up with TRBD1. The CDR3 runs 12 residues. CDR1 is LNHDA, CDR2 SQIVND, per germline (reference sequence). J gave up 6 bases and V 10 bases, and 7 bases lay outside the gene matches. The CDR3 is CAIKTGASEAFF. DNA for the CDR3: TGTGCCATAAAGACAGGGGCCTCTGAAGCTTTCTTT.

The rearrangement uses TRBV18 and TRBJ2-7; TRBD2 might be the D (6 bases). CDR1 is KGHSH and CDR2 is LQKENI in the germline V gene. The germline V and J ends were trimmed by 0 bases and 4 bases, with 10 bases remaining between them. The CDR3 length is 14 residues. The CDR3 coding sequence is TGTGCCAGCTCACCACCGGAGGGTTGGTACGAGCAGTACTTC. Protein: CASSPPEGWYEQYF.

The V and J genes are TRBV7-9 and TRBJ2-2; D gene uncertain. CDR3 length equals 13 residues. The germline V gene has CDR1 SEHNR and CDR2 FQNEAQ (reference sequence). The V end was cut by 0 bases, the J end by 7 bases, with 6 bases between. For the CDR3, the DNA is TGTGCCAGCAGCTTAGCCCGTGTCGGGGAGCTGTTTTTT. Residues: CASSLARVGELFF.

On this clone: The junction departs from germline at one end; a sequencing error may be responsible. The V and J genes are TRBV7-3 and TRBJ2-1; TRBD1 matches at 8 bases. The CDR3 consists of 15 residues. Per germline, CDR1 SGHTA and CDR2 FQGTGA. CDR3 nucleotide sequence: TGTGCCAGCAGCCTAACAGGGGGATCCTACAATGAGCAGTTCTTC. It specifies CASSLTGGSYNEQFF.

The rearrangement links TRBV18 to TRBJ2-2; D is unclear. The germline V and J ends were trimmed by 2 bases and 4 bases, with 11 bases remaining between them. Germline V gene sequence: CDR1 KGHSH, CDR2 LQKENI. The length of the CDR3 is 15 residues. This chain's CDR3 is CASSPRQVGTGELFF. The CDR3 region has the DNA TGTGCCAGCTCACCAAGGCAGGTTGGCACCGGGGAGCTGTTTTTT.

The V call is TRBV4-1, the J call TRBJ2-3, with 8 bases lining up with TRBD1. The CDR3 spans 16 residues. Germline values: CDR1 MGHRA, CDR2 YSYEKL. V was clipped by 4 bases and J by 3 bases; unmatched bases: 9. The CDR3 is CASSLKDRVGTDTQYF. CDR3 nucleotides: TGCGCCAGCAGCCTGAAGGACAGGGTGGGAACAGATACGCAGTATTTT.

In its sample, this clone was seen a few times. This chain uses TRBV7-9 with TRBJ2-7; D is uncertain. V was shortened by 4 bases and J by 6 bases, with 7 bases between the two germline ends. The germline V gene encodes CDR1 SEHNR and CDR2 FQNEAQ (reference sequence). The CDR3 contains 11 residues. CDR3 sequence: CASSSPVEQYF. In DNA form, the CDR3 reads TGTGCCAGCAGCTCCCCGGTCGAGCAGTACTTC.

This chain links TRBV6-1 with TRBJ2-1; 9 positions match TRBD1. The V gene's germline CDR1 is MNHNS and CDR2 SASEGT. Losses at the gene ends were 3 bases for V and 3 bases for J; bases not matched to a gene: 6. The CDR3 is 16 residues long. CDR3 DNA sequence: TGTGCCAGCAGTGAGGGACAGGGTGAACTCTACAATGAGCAGTTCTTC. This gives the protein CASSEGQGELYNEQFF.

This rearrangement joins TRBV7-3 to TRBJ2-1; TRBD2 matches at 15 bases. Per the germline V gene, CDR1 is SGHTA and CDR2 is FQGTGA. After removal of 6 bases from V and 8 bases from J, the junction contained 5 bases not matched to a gene. The CDR3 spans 15 residues. Here the CDR3 DNA reads TGTGCCAGCAGTTACGGACTAGCGGGGGGGTATGAGCAGTTCTTC. This encodes CASSYGLAGGYEQFF.

This clone occurred a few times. The chain combines TRBV30 with TRBJ2-5; D unresolved. Germline loops: CDR1 GTSNPN, CDR2 SVGIG (reference sequence). The germline V and J ends were trimmed by 0 bases and 4 bases, with 12 bases remaining between them. There are 14 residues in the CDR3. CDR3 in amino acids: CAWSVIVYAETQYF. The CDR3 DNA sequence: TGTGCCTGGAGTGTAATCGTCTACGCAGAGACCCAGTACTTC.

J is TRBJ1-4 and V is TRBV6-1; no definite D call. V was pared by 1 base and J by 11 bases, with 17 bases between. CDR1 and CDR2 (germline): MNHNS, SASEGT. The CDR3 runs to 15 residues. The CDR3 sequence is CASSEVSGEAWKLFF. CDR3 DNA sequence: TGTGCCAGCAGTGAAGTATCGGGAGAGGCTTGGAAACTGTTTTTT.

The rearrangement uses TRBV7-2 and TRBJ2-7, with 8 positions matching TRBD1. Germline V gene sequence: CDR1 SGHTA, CDR2 FQGNSA. The CDR3 spans 16 residues. V was clipped by 3 bases and J by 2 bases; unmatched bases: 9. CDR3 residues: CASSFVRDRSTYEQYF. For the CDR3, the DNA is TGTGCCAGCAGCTTCGTCCGGGACAGGTCAACCTACGAGCAGTACTTC. The complete variable domain, with remaining parts taken from reference TRBV7-2 and TRBJ2-7, reads GAGVSQSPSNKVTEKGKDVELRCDPISGHTALYWYRQSLGQGLEFLIYFQGNSAPDKSGLPSDRFSAERTGGSVSTLTIQRTQQEDSAVYLCASSFVRDRSTYEQYFGPGTRLTVT.

The V gene is TRBV6-5, the J gene TRBJ1-4; 8 bases agree with TRBD1. The ends lost 4 bases at V and 8 bases at J; junction bases unmatched: 6. Germline loops: CDR1 MNHEY, CDR2 SVGAGI. This CDR3 is 14 amino acids long. CDR3 DNA: TGTGCCAGCAGTTCCCAGGGGGCTATGGAAAAACTGTTTTTT. Amino acid sequence: CASSSQGAMEKLFF.

This chain uses TRBV27 with TRBJ2-7; D perhaps matches TRBD1 (5 bases). Germline lookup yields CDR1 MNHEY and CDR2 SMNVEV (reference sequence). This CDR3 contains 17 residues. V lost 6 bases and J 2 bases, leaving 23 bases between the germline ends. The CDR3 sequence: CASSLPPTVPFAYEQYF. In nucleotides, the CDR3 is TGTGCCAGCAGCTTACCCCCGACAGTACCCTTTGCCTACGAGCAGTACTTC.

The rearrangement links TRBV14 to TRBJ2-7, with D possibly matching TRBD1 (5 bases). The CDR3 spans 13 residues. The V gene's germline CDR1 is SGHDN and CDR2 FVKESK. V lost 1 base, J lost 3 bases, and 7 bases lay in between. CDR3 region: CASSQARVYEQYF. The CDR3 coding sequence is TGTGCCAGCAGCCAAGCCAGGGTCTACGAGCAGTACTTC. Full variable domain (rest looked up from reference TRBV14 and TRBJ2-7): EAGVTQFPSHSVIEKGQTVTLRCDPISGHDNLYWYRRVMGKEIKFLLHFVKESKQDESGMPNNRFLAERTGGTYSTLKVQPAELEDSGVYFCASSQARVYEQYFGPGTRLTVT.

In DNA form, the CDR3 reads TGTGCCAGTAGTGTATGGACAGGGGAGGGCATTCAGTACTTC. It yields the protein CASSVWTGEGIQYF. The chain couples TRBV19 to TRBJ2-4; 9 nucleotides match TRBD1. V shed 5 bases and J 9 bases; nucleotides not matched to a gene: 8. Per the germline V gene, CDR1 is LNHDA and CDR2 is SQIVND (reference sequence). The CDR3 length is 14 residues.

A single count supports this clone. V gene TRBV7-2 combines with J gene TRBJ2-4, with D tentatively TRBD1 (6 bases). The V gene lost 5 bases and the J gene lost 8 bases, with 16 bases spanning the gap. Germline assignment: CDR1 SGHTA and CDR2 FQGNSA. CDR3 length: 14 residues. The CDR3, as DNA: TGTGCCAGCAGCGAAAAATGGGGGCGGTACATTCAGTACTTC. This encodes CASSEKWGRYIQYF.

V and J are TRBV7-9 and TRBJ2-7, with TRBD2 matching over 10 bases. J gave up 3 bases and V 7 bases, and 15 bases lay outside the gene matches. This CDR3 comprises 17 residues. Germline assignment: CDR1 SEHNR and CDR2 FQNEAQ (reference sequence). The DNA for the CDR3 is TGTGCCAGCAAAGGGGCTAGCGGGAGAGGGGACGTCTACGAGCAGTACTTC. Amino acids: CASKGASGRGDVYEQYF.

CDR3 bases: TGCGCCAGCAGCCAAGACGGTTCGGGAAACACCATATATTTT. Translated: CASSQDGSGNTIYF. V usage is TRBV4-1 and J usage is TRBJ1-3; D unclear. The CDR3 has 14 amino acids. V lost 0 bases to trimming and J lost 4 bases, with 7 bases between them. Per the germline V gene, CDR1 is MGHRA and CDR2 is YSYEKL.

This chain links TRBV9 with TRBJ2-1; 10 nucleotides align to TRBD2. This CDR3 region has 17 residues. Germline V gene lookup returns CDR1 SGDLS and CDR2 YYNGEE. Trimming cost V 0 bases and J 8 bases; bases outside gene matches: 11. CDR3 bases: TGTGCCAGCAGCGTAGATCGTGAGCGGGGGGGTGAATATGAGCAGTTCTTC. Translating gives CASSVDRERGGEYEQFF.

This clone has only a few counts. The CDR3 sequence: CASGVGLAGSSYNEQFF. The CDR3 region has the DNA TGTGCTAGTGGTGTCGGACTAGCGGGGAGCTCCTACAATGAGCAGTTCTTC. V and J are TRBV12-5 and TRBJ2-1; 12 bases agree with TRBD2. The CDR3 is 17 amino acids. In germline, CDR1 is LGHNT, CDR2 FRNRAP. The junction had 5 bases not matched to a gene; V was cut back by 5 bases and J by 0 bases.

The chain uses TRBV7-3 and TRBJ2-5; 16 bases align to TRBD2. CDR3 length: 17 amino acids. V was clipped by 4 bases and J by 5 bases; unmatched bases: 7. Germline assignment: CDR1 SGHTA and CDR2 FQGTGA. CDR3 nucleotide sequence: TGTGCCAGCAGCTGGGGACTAGCGGGGGGGCCCAGGGAGACCCAGTACTTC. Translated: CASSWGLAGGPRETQYF.

This clone was detected a few times. This chain connects TRBV19 to TRBJ1-3; a weak D match, TRBD1 (5 bases). V lost 3 bases to trimming and J lost 0 bases, with 12 bases between them. CDR3 size: 16 residues. Germline V CDR1 and CDR2: LNHDA, SQIVND (reference sequence). The chain's CDR3 is CASSIARVDSGNTIYF. Written as DNA, the CDR3 is TGTGCCAGTAGTATCGCCAGGGTCGACTCTGGAAACACCATATATTTT.